This T cell receptor beta chain was documented in a study of T cells in women clearing cervical HPV infection. The study's findings and limits: T-cell numbers per sample were unknown and may explain richness differences.

CDR1 is LNHDA, CDR2 SQIVND, per germline (reference sequence). This CDR3 spans 17 amino acids. The trim removed 5 bases at V and 6 bases at J, leaving 13 bases unmatched. Method: immunoSEQ multiplex PCR; TCRdb's copy keeps in-frame clones and lacks some. This repertoire comprises some 24,000 clones; its ten largest clones make up 5.4%. All donors had a single incident cervical HPV16 infection, not prevalent. A remark on this clone: The target antigen is unknown. Coverage ceases 3 residues before the CDR3 finishes, and the germline J gene fills in the end.

The rearrangement joins TRBV19 to TRBJ2-4, with 10 bases aligning to TRBD1. The sample consisted of blood buffy coat. This sequence was found in a woman between 18 and 75 years old with a cervical HPV16 infection that either progressed to CIN3+ or cleared (not recorded which). The covered CDR3 bases are TGTGCCAGTAGTGCTAAAGGGACAGGGGAAAGAAGAAACATT. Translation: CASSAKGTGERRNI. The entire CDR3 sequence reads CASSAKGTGERRNIQYF.